This TCR beta chain was recorded in a study of blood T cell repertoires in COVID-19. Data came from immunoSEQ multiplex PCR; TCRdb stores just in-frame clones and leaves some out. The data show 330,000 or so clones, over 80% seen once. Trimming stripped 2 bases from V and 2 bases from J, with 7 bases between. CDR3 size: 13 residues. Germline V gene sequence: CDR1 SGHTS, CDR2 YDEGEE. Everyone who took part was about 18 to 90 years old, and they came from over 20 US areas. The V call is TRBV5-8, the J call TRBJ2-5, with TRBD1 as a possible D gene (5 bases). This TCR came from a man aged 30-40 years who had recovered from COVID-19. Sequenced material: PBMCs or T cells enriched from blood (not recorded which). CDR3 nucleotide sequence: TGTGCCAGCAGCTTACAGGCACAAGAGACCCAGTACTTC. Its protein is CASSLQAQETQYF. Complete variable domain (other parts from reference TRBV5-8 and TRBJ2-5): EAGVTQSPTHLIKTRGQQATLRCSPISGHTSVYWYQQALGLGLQFLLWYDEGEERNRGNFPPRFSGRQFPNYSSELNVNALELEDSALYLCASSLQAQETQYFGPGTRLLVL.